This TCR beta chain emerged from a study of blood T cell repertoires in COVID-19. Study information: Whether acute or convalescent, the COVID-19 samples came from the United States, Italy and Spain. Sample material is recorded as cDNA or gDNA derived from T cells, B-cell-depleted T cells, or PBMCs.

CDR1 and CDR2 (germline): MGHRA, YSYEKL. The CDR3 extends over 16 amino acids. The J segment lost 8 bases and the V segment lost 0 bases, leaving 8 bases of the junction unmatched. Original methodology: Amplification of reference gene primers was used by the study to estimate nucleated cell counts. Method: immunoSEQ multiplex PCR; TCRdb's copy keeps in-frame clones and lacks some. V and J calls and clone size come straight from that table; D and trimming were deduced from the DNA. The sample includes about 440,000 clones, around 89% of them seen just once. The sequencing input was peripheral blood. This sequence joins TRBV4-1 and TRBJ2-1; TRBD2 matches 9 bases. The sequence derives from a woman aged 25-40 years with acute or convalescent COVID-19. The CDR3 DNA follows: TGCGCCAGCAGCCAAGAAGCTAGCGGGGACTTTTATGAGCAGTTCTTC. Residues: CASSQEASGDFYEQFF.